A selection of T cell receptor beta chains follows, all from one sample in a study of control samples from healthy donors and cancer patients. Assay: immunoSEQ multiplex PCR; the TCRdb copy retains only in-frame clones and omits some. Of some 74,000 clones in the sample, about 95% were seen once. The specimen sequenced was blood. The source of these receptors is a woman aged 30 to 39 in good health. CDR3s include the opening cysteine and the closing phenylalanine or tryptophan. The D gene is left open where the match is weak. Some rows have no size entry. The others give once, few or many, or a class for an expanded clone.

j_call cdr3_length d_call v_call clone_size cdr3_nt cdr3_aa
TRBJ1-2 13 - TRBV28 - TGTGCCAGCAGTTTGAGGCAACCCTATGGCTACACCTTC CASSLRQPYGYTF
TRBJ1-3 15 - TRBV5-1 - TGCGCCAGCAGCTTGGGACGGATCTCTGGAAACACCATATATTTT CASSLGRISGNTIYF
TRBJ1-5 14 TRBD1 TRBV19 - TGTGCCACGGGGGACAGGGTTGGCAATCAGCCCCAGCATTTT CATGDRVGNQPQHF
TRBJ1-1 15 - TRBV11-3 few TGTGCCAGCAGCCCCCTCGCAGGGGCGAACACTGAAGCTTTCTTT CASSPLAGANTEAFF
TRBJ1-4 15 - TRBV5-1 - TGCGCCAGCAGCCCCGAACAGGCAACTAATGAAAAACTGTTTTTT CASSPEQATNEKLFF
TRBJ1-1 13 - TRBV12-3/TRBV12-4 - TGTGCCAGCAGTCCCGCCCCAACGGCTGAAGCTTTCTTT CASSPAPTAEAFF
TRBJ2-1 12 - TRBV3-1/TRBV3-2 - TGTGCCAGCAGCCCCGACAGGATTCTCATGTTCTTC CASSPDRILMFF
TRBJ1-5 16 - TRBV28 - TGTGCCAGCAGTTTGATTGAAGGGGCGAGCAATCAGCCCCAGCATTTT CASSLIEGASNQPQHF
TRBJ1-1 14 - TRBV5-1 - TGCGCCAGCAGCTCAGGCTACAGGACGGGTGAAGCTTTCTTT CASSSGYRTGEAFF
TRBJ1-2 13 TRBD1 TRBV19 - TGTGCCAGTAGCTCTACAGGGGACTATGGCTACACCTTC CASSSTGDYGYTF
TRBJ1-2 11 - TRBV5-6 - TGTGCCAGCAGCTTTAACTATGGCTACACCTTC CASSFNYGYTF
TRBJ1-6 16 - TRBV27 - TGTGCCAGCAGTTTATTAGGGGGCTCCTATAATTCACCCCTCCACTTT CASSLLGGSYNSPLHF
TRBJ1-1 13 - TRBV7-9 - TGTGCCAGCGGCCGGTCAGGGGACACTGAAGCTTTCTTT CASGRSGDTEAFF
TRBJ1-5 17 - TRBV27 - TGTGCCAGCAGCCCAGGCCCGGGTCGATGGAGCAATCAGCCCCAGCATTTT CASSPGPGRWSNQPQHF
TRBJ1-4 12 - TRBV28 - TGTGCCAGCAGGTCACCTAATGAAAAACTGTTTTTT CASRSPNEKLFF
TRBJ1-2 12 - TRBV24-1 - TGTGCCACCAGTGATGGGGACTATGGCTACACCTTC CATSDGDYGYTF
TRBJ2-1 14 - TRBV28 - TGTGCCAGCAGTTTTCGGCCCGGGGGCTATGAGCAGTTCTTC CASSFRPGGYEQFF
TRBJ1-2 12 - TRBV28 - TGTGCCAGCAGTTTGTCCGGTTATGGCTACACCTTC CASSLSGYGYTF
TRBJ2-7 17 - TRBV5-1 - TGCGCCAGCAGCCTGAGGCCAGGGGATGTTAGGGCTTACGAGCAGTACTTC CASSLRPGDVRAYEQYF
TRBJ1-3 15 - TRBV11-2 - TGTGCCAGCAGCTTATCGGCGAACTCTGGAAACACCATATATTTT CASSLSANSGNTIYF
TRBJ1-2 12 TRBD1 TRBV30 - TGTGCCTGGAGGACAGGGCTGGGTGGCTACACCTTC CAWRTGLGGYTF
TRBJ2-7 14 - TRBV18 - TGTGCCAGCTCACCACCGGAATCCCCCTACGAGCAGTACTTC CASSPPESPYEQYF
TRBJ2-2 13 - TRBV5-6 once TGTGCCAGCAGCTTGGCGGTAGCCGGGGAGCTGTTTTTT CASSLAVAGELFF
TRBJ1-6 15 - TRBV30 - TGTGCCTGTCCGGGGACGAGCTCCTATAATTCACCCCTCCACTTT CACPGTSSYNSPLHF
TRBJ1-6 12 - TRBV19 - TGTGCCAGTAGTACACTAGGGGCACCCCTCCACTTT CASSTLGAPLHF
TRBJ1-1 13 - TRBV7-7 - TGTGCTAGCAGTTCCGATTTGGACACTGAAGCTTTCTTT CASSSDLDTEAFF
TRBJ2-1 12 TRBD1 TRBV9 - TGTGCCAGCAGCGGACAGGGGAATGAGCAGTTCTTC CASSGQGNEQFF
TRBJ1-6 16 - TRBV10-3 - TGTGCCATCAGTGGGACAGCAAGCTCCTATAATTCACCCCTCCACTTT CAISGTASSYNSPLHF
TRBJ1-5 16 TRBD1 TRBV6-5 - TGTGCCAGCAGTTACTCCGGGACAGGGGTAAATCAGCCCCAGCATTTT CASSYSGTGVNQPQHF
TRBJ2-1 18 TRBD2 TRBV7-7 - TGTGCTAGCAGCTTAGAACTAGCGGGGGGACCCCCCTACAATGAGCAGTTCTTC CASSLELAGGPPYNEQFF
TRBJ2-6 14 - TRBV2 - TGTGCCAGCACCGACAAAACAGGGTTCAACGTCCTGACTTTC CASTDKTGFNVLTF
TRBJ1-5 15 TRBD1 TRBV15 - TGTGCCACCAGCCTCGAACAGGGGTACGGTCAGCCCCAGCATTTT CATSLEQGYGQPQHF
TRBJ2-7 17 - TRBV11-3 - TGTGCCAGCACCTTTGCCCTGAACCAGGGGGGACGCTACGAGCAGTACTTC CASTFALNQGGRYEQYF
TRBJ1-2 14 - TRBV18 - TGTGCCAGCTCACTGACCCGGGAAACCTATGGCTACACCTTC CASSLTRETYGYTF
TRBJ1-5 14 - TRBV3-1/TRBV3-2 - TGTGCCAGCAGCCTAACGACAGGTAATCAGCCCCAGCATTTT CASSLTTGNQPQHF
TRBJ1-1 11 - TRBV19 - TGTGCCAGTCTTTCGAACACTGAAGCTTTCTTT CASLSNTEAFF
TRBJ1-4 14 TRBD1 TRBV5-1 - TGCGCCAGCAGCATGACAGGGGGGTCTGAAAAACTGTTTTTT CASSMTGGSEKLFF
TRBJ2-1 14 TRBD2 TRBV7-3 - TGTGCCAGCAGCACTAGCGGGGGGTCGGGTGAGCAGTTCTTC CASSTSGGSGEQFF
TRBJ2-5 14 TRBD1 TRBV5-1 - TGCGCCAGCAGCTTGGAACGGACAGGGAAGACCCAGTACTTC CASSLERTGKTQYF
TRBJ1-5 15 - TRBV19 - TGTGCCAGTAGACCCGCTGGAGGGGGAAATCAGCCCCAGCATTTT CASRPAGGGNQPQHF
TRBJ1-5 21 TRBD1 TRBV15 - TGTGCCACCAGCAGAGATCGGTTTGGGGCGAGGACAGGACGAGGGGATCAGCCCCAGCATTTT CATSRDRFGARTGRGDQPQHF
TRBJ2-5 16 - TRBV5-1 - TGCGCCAGCAGGCTACCCAGTTCTAGGTACCAAGAGACCCAGTACTTC CASRLPSSRYQETQYF
TRBJ1-1 11 - TRBV10-3 - TGTGCCACCGCGGATAACACTGAAGCTTTCTTT CATADNTEAFF
TRBJ1-1 13 - TRBV10-3 - TGTGCCATCAGTGGGACAACCGACCCTCGAGCTTTCTTT CAISGTTDPRAFF
TRBJ1-5 14 - TRBV7-2 - TGTGCCAGCAGCCTAGGCGGGTTCAATCAGCCCCAGCATTTT CASSLGGFNQPQHF